The subject of this entry is one TCR beta chain. The germline V gene encodes CDR1 SGHNT and CDR2 YYREEE (reference sequence). The CDR3 is made up of 13 amino acids. The V end was cut by 2 bases, the J end by 2 bases, with 7 bases between. The record originates from a study of blood T cell repertoires in COVID-19. The overall study: The study drew acute and convalescent COVID-19 samples from the United States, Italy and Spain. The cDNA or gDNA used as material had been derived from T cells, B-cell-depleted T cells, or PBMCs.

Source study methods: Estimation of nucleated cell counts was performed using reference gene primer amplification. Some clones are missing from TCRdb's copy, which holds only in-frame ones; the method was immunoSEQ multiplex PCR. V and J calls and clone size are those listed in that table; D and trimming were worked out from the DNA. The sample carries approximately 150,000 clones, 87% recorded once. The chain combines TRBV5-4 with TRBJ2-5; D gene uncertain. The source is a woman between 55 and 75 years old who had recovered from COVID-19. The sequenced sample was peripheral blood. CDR3 region: CASSFGQQETQYF. The CDR3 nucleotides read TGTGCCAGCAGCTTTGGGCAGCAAGAGACCCAGTACTTC.